This entry features one T cell receptor (beta chain) sequence. Here immunoSEQ multiplex PCR was the method, and the copy in TCRdb shows in-frame clones only, minus some. The table lists 75,000 to 85,000 clones, roughly 85% of them singletons, with around 10% in the top ten. This sample stems from a study of T cell responses to AZD1222 COVID-19 vaccine. This CDR3 spans 14 amino acids. Germline values: CDR1 MNHEY, CDR2 SVGAGI. V lost 8 bases and J lost 6; bases outside the gene matches: 13. The V call is TRBV6-5, the J call TRBJ2-7; TRBD1 matches at 7 bases. The sequence derives from an adult who received the AZD1222 COVID-19 vaccine. Sequencing was performed on peripheral blood, taken 28 days after the second AZD1222 dose. CDR3 in amino acids: CASGRDDRAGEQYF. In nucleotides, the CDR3 is TGTGCCAGCGGAAGAGACGACAGGGCGGGCGAGCAGTACTTC.